This T cell receptor (beta chain) was captured in a study of cytomegalovirus exposure and HLA in healthy donors. Study-level background: Unique TCRs numbering about 87 million, obtained from HLA-typed donors, made up an early data release. Regarding the study as a whole: Links to common viral pathogens appeared, in a later analysis, for several of the most significant clusters. Reported findings show TCR beta sequences accurately forecast HLA-A and HLA-B alleles in most subjects. Researchers had no immune exposure information except CMV serostatus available.

About this clone: Its antigen is undetermined.

The PCR ran on 60 Vbeta and 13 Jbeta primers. Profiling relied on immunoSEQ multiplex PCR, and the TCRdb table lists in-frame clones only, not all of them. The sample has fewer than 200,000 clones, 75% to 85% seen once. The CDR3 has 13 residues. The germline V and J ends were trimmed by 5 bases and 2 bases, with 10 bases remaining between them. The germline CDR1 and CDR2 sequences are MNHNS and SASEGT. The chain combines TRBV6-1 with TRBJ2-7, with D possibly matching TRBD1 (6 bases). The sequence came from a woman aged 25 to 39 in good health and CMV-seronegative. Sequenced material: PBMCs. As DNA, the CDR3 is TGTGCCAGCAGTCAACAGGGTCCCTACGAGCAGTACTTC. Translation: CASSQQGPYEQYF.